The clone carrying this T cell receptor (beta chain) showed up just a few times. This sample is drawn from a study of identical twins. Deletions cut 0 bases from V and 4 bases from J, with 14 bases between. Germline CDR1 is SGHDT and CDR2 is YYEEEE. CDR3 length: 15 amino acids. Unique molecular identifiers were present on cDNA, and template switching added a universal primer site. TCRdb reanalysed the 5' RACE reads using MiXCR and keeps one entry per CDR3 protein. The sample shows 1.5 million or so distinct CDR3 sequences, about 32% of them seen only once. The receptor was derived from a newborn girl in good health. The chain carries TRBV5-6 and TRBJ2-7; a possible D gene is TRBD2 (5 bases). The sequenced sample was cord blood. The CDR3: CASSLAPQSGYEQYF. CDR3 sequence (DNA): TGTGCCAGCAGCTTGGCCCCCCAATCGGGATACGAGCAGTACTTC.